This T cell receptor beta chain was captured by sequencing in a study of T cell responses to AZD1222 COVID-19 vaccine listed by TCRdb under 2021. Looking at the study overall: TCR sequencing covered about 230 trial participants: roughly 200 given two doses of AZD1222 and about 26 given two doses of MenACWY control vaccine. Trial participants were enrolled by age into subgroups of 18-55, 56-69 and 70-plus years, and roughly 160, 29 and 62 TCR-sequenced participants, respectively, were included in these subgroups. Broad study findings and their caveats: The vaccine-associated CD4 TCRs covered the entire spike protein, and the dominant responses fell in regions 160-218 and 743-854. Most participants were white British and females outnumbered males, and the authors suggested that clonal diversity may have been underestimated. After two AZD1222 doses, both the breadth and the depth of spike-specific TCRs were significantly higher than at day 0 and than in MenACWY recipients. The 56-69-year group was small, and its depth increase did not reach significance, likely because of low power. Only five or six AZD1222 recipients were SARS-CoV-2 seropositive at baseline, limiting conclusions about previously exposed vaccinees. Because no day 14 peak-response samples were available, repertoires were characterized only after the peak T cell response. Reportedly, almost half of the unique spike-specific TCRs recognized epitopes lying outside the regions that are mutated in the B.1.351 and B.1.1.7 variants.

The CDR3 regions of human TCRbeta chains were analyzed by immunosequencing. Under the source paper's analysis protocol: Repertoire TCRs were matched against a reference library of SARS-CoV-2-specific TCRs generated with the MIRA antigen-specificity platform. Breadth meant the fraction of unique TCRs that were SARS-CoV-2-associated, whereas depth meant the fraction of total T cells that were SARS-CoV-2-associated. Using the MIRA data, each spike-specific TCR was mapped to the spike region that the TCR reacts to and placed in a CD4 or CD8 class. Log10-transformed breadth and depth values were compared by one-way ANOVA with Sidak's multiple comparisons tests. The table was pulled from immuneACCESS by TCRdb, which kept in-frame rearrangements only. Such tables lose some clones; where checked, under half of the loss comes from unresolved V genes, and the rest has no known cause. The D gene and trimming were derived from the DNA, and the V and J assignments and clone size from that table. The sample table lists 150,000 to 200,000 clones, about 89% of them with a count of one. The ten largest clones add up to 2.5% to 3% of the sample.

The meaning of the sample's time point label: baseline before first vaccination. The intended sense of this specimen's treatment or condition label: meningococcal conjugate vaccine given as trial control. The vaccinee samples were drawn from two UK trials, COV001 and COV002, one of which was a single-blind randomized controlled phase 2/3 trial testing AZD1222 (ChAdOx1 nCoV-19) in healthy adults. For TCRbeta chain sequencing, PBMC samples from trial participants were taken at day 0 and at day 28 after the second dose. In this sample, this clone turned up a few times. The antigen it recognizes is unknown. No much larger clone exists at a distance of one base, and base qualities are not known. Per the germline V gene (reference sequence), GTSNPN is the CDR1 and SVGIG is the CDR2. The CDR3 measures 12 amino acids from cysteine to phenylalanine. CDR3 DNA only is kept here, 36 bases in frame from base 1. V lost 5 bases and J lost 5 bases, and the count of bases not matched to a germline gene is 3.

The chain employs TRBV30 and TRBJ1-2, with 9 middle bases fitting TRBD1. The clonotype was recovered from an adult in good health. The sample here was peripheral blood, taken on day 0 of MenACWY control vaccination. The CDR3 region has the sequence CAWVGQGYGYTF. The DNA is TGTGCCTGGGTGGGACAGGGTTATGGCTACACCTTC.